The 19 T cell receptor beta chains below were found in one sample sequenced in a study of cytomegalovirus exposure and HLA in healthy donors. With 60 Vbeta and 13 Jbeta primers, the PCR was carried out. Clones were read by immunoSEQ multiplex PCR, and TCRdb kept only the in-frame ones, dropping some. The sample includes around 150,000 clones, approximately 82% of them seen just once. Specimen: PBMCs. Every receptor here comes from a male donor in good health and CMV-seronegative.

The rearrangement uses TRBV5-1 and TRBJ2-1; 7 nucleotides agree with TRBD2. J was trimmed by 7 bases and V by 5 bases; bases with no gene match: 12. CDR3 length equals 15 residues. Germline V gives CDR1 SGHRS, CDR2 YFSETQ. The CDR3 region has the DNA TGCGCCAGCAGGCCTGGACTAGGGGTATTGAATGAGCAGTTCTTC. It yields the protein CASRPGLGVLNEQFF.

The chain employs TRBV19 and TRBJ1-2, with TRBD1 identical over 8 bases. The V and J ends lost 2 bases and 8 bases, in that order; junction bases with no gene match: 7. This CDR3 is 14 amino acids long. Per the germline V gene, CDR1 is LNHDA and CDR2 is SQIVND (reference sequence). CDR3: CASSIQGAPGGYTF. The CDR3 bases are TGTGCCAGTAGTATACAGGGGGCGCCGGGCGGCTACACCTTC.

The rearrangement joins TRBV11-1 to TRBJ2-2; tentatively, D is TRBD2 (5 bases). V was cut by 0 bases and J by 6 bases, with 8 bases left in between. This CDR3 contains 14 residues. The germline gives CDR1 SGHAT, CDR2 FQDESV (reference sequence). CDR3 nucleotides: TGTGCCAGCAGCTTAGCGAACGGGGCCGGGGAGCTGTTTTTT. Protein product: CASSLANGAGELFF.

CDR3 coding DNA: TGTGCCAGCAGCTGGGGACTAGCGCGCTTGTACGAGCAGTACTTC. Amino acids: CASSWGLARLYEQYF. The rearrangement uses TRBV7-9 and TRBJ2-7, with 10 bases aligning to TRBD2. The CDR3 has 15 residues. Germline values: CDR1 SEHNR, CDR2 FQNEAQ (reference sequence). V gave up 4 bases and J gave up 4 bases; unmatched junction bases: 7. The variable domain in full, completed from reference TRBV7-9 and TRBJ2-7, reads DTGVSQNPRHKITKRGQNVTFRCDPISEHNRLYWYRQTLGQGPEFLTYFQNEAQLEKSRLLSDRFSAERPKGSFSTLEIQRTEQGDSAMYLCASSWGLARLYEQYFGPGTRLTVT.

This chain links TRBV10-2 with TRBJ2-3, with D hard to call. The CDR3 extends over 13 amino acids. Trimming stripped 6 bases from V and 3 bases from J, with 10 bases between. Germline V gene lookup returns CDR1 WSHSY and CDR2 SAAADI. The DNA of the CDR3 is TGCGCCAGCAGGCCGCCAGTGACAGATACGCAGTATTTT. Its translation: CASRPPVTDTQYF.

This chain connects TRBV5-1 to TRBJ2-4; no clear D. Trimming pared 7 bases from V and 1 base from J, leaving 18 bases between. The CDR3 has 16 residues. The germline gives CDR1 SGHRS, CDR2 YFSETQ. The CDR3 is CASYPRPDPAKNIQYF. The CDR3 DNA reads TGCGCCAGCTATCCCAGGCCAGATCCTGCCAAAAACATTCAGTACTTC.

The chain carries TRBV7-9 and TRBJ2-7; a weak D match, TRBD1 (5 bases). The germline CDR1 and CDR2 sequences are SEHNR and FQNEAQ (reference sequence). The CDR3 length is 13 residues. V was cut by 5 bases and J by 7 bases, with 15 bases left in between. This CDR3 reads CASSPAHRGEQYF. The CDR3 DNA sequence: TGTGCCAGCAGCCCGGCCCATAGGGGAGAGCAGTACTTC.

CDR3 protein: CASSSPSHEQYF. The DNA of the CDR3 is TGTGCCAGCAGCTCCCCGAGCCACGAGCAGTACTTC. The rearrangement links TRBV7-2 to TRBJ2-7, with D unclear. In germline, CDR1 is SGHTA, CDR2 FQGNSA. CDR3 length equals 12 residues. The ends were cut back, 4 bases at V and 5 bases at J, with 9 bases in the middle.

The chain uses TRBV5-1 and TRBJ1-5; a weak D match, TRBD1 (6 bases). Trimming left V 0 bases short and J 3 bases short, with 7 bases between. This CDR3 is built from 14 residues. CDR1 SGHRS and CDR2 YFSETQ come from the germline V gene. CDR3 sequence: CASSLGQVNQPQHF. The CDR3 DNA sequence: TGCGCCAGCAGCTTGGGACAGGTCAATCAGCCCCAGCATTTT.

The sample holds one count of this clone. The rearrangement joins TRBV7-9 to TRBJ2-1; possible D gene TRBD1, 7 bases. This CDR3 is built from 15 residues. The V gene lost 5 bases and the J gene lost 5 bases, with 16 bases spanning the gap. Per the germline V gene, CDR1 is SEHNR and CDR2 is FQNEAQ (reference sequence). The CDR3 spells CASSGRGWGDNEQFF. Here the CDR3 DNA reads TGTGCCAGCAGCGGCAGGGGGTGGGGGGACAATGAGCAGTTCTTC.

The genes are TRBV7-9 and TRBJ2-5; TRBD2 matches at 7 bases. The CDR3 sequence is 15 residues long. Trimming removed 1 base from V and 5 bases from J; junction bases left unmatched: 7. Per the germline V gene, CDR1 is SEHNR and CDR2 is FQNEAQ (reference sequence). CDR3 bases: TGTGCCAGCAGCTTAGTGGTCGGGAGGAACGAGACCCAGTACTTC. Its translation: CASSLVVGRNETQYF.

The genes are TRBV30 and TRBJ2-5; D possibly corresponds to TRBD1 (5 bases). From germline, CDR1 is GTSNPN and CDR2 SVGIG (reference sequence). V was trimmed by 0 bases and J by 0 bases, leaving 8 bases between them. The CDR3 has 14 amino acids. CDR3 sequence: CAWSVGVDQETQYF. CDR3 coding DNA: TGTGCCTGGAGTGTAGGGGTAGACCAAGAGACCCAGTACTTC.

This clone was detected only a few times. V and J are TRBV27 and TRBJ1-1, with 9 bases fitting TRBD1. CDR1 is MNHEY, CDR2 SMNVEV, per germline (reference sequence). The CDR3 has 16 residues. With V trimmed by 4 bases and J by 3 bases, 9 bases remained unmatched. The CDR3 sequence is CASSWVTGGEDTEAFF. The CDR3 DNA is TGTGCCAGCAGTTGGGTGACAGGGGGAGAGGACACTGAAGCTTTCTTT.

The chain joins TRBV15 to TRBJ2-5; D gene ambiguous. Germline CDR1 and CDR2: LNHNV and YYDKDF (reference sequence). V lost 0 bases to trimming and J lost 0 bases, with 2 bases between them. The CDR3 totals 13 residues. The CDR3 region has the DNA TGTGCCACCAGCAGAGACAACCAAGAGACCCAGTACTTC. It specifies CATSRDNQETQYF.

The genes are TRBV19 and TRBJ2-3, with 11 bases aligning to TRBD2. The germline gives CDR1 LNHDA, CDR2 SQIVND (reference sequence). CDR3 size: 18 residues. The V gene end was trimmed by 7 bases and the J gene end by 2 bases; junction bases not matched to a gene: 14. This CDR3 reads CASITFIAGGPFTDTQYF. In nucleotides, the CDR3 is TGTGCCAGTATTACCTTTATAGCGGGGGGGCCATTCACAGATACGCAGTATTTT.

This clone occurred a few times. In DNA, the CDR3 is TGTGCCAGCAGCTTACTCTCCCTAGCAGATACGCAGTATTTT. Its protein product is CASSLLSLADTQYF. This sequence joins TRBV7-6 and TRBJ2-3; D is ambiguous. Between the trimmed V and J ends, which lost 2 bases and 4 bases, there was a span of 10 bases. Germline assignment: CDR1 SGHVS and CDR2 FNYEAQ. The CDR3 is made up of 14 amino acids.

The CDR3 sequence is CSARQVYEQYF. The CDR3, as DNA: TGCAGTGCTAGACAGGTCTACGAGCAGTACTTC. The rearrangement uses TRBV20-1 and TRBJ2-7; D is undetermined. The CDR3 runs to 11 residues. Germline CDR1 reads DFQATT; CDR2 reads SNEGSKA (reference sequence). Between the trimmed V and J ends, which lost 2 bases and 3 bases, there was a span of 5 bases.

This clone has a handful of counts. V usage is TRBV15 and J usage is TRBJ2-5, with TRBD1 matching 9 bases. With 5 bases clipped from V and 1 base from J, the junction kept 2 bases outside the gene matches. This CDR3 spans 14 amino acids. Germline V gene sequence: CDR1 LNHNV, CDR2 YYDKDF (reference sequence). The CDR3 spells CATSQTGGQETQYF. DNA of the CDR3: TGTGCCACCAGCCAGACAGGGGGCCAAGAGACCCAGTACTTC.

V gene TRBV13 combines with J gene TRBJ2-1; D perhaps matches TRBD2 (7 bases). V lost 1 base and J 7 bases, leaving 11 bases between the germline ends. CDR1 is PRHDT and CDR2 is FYEKMQ in the germline V gene (reference sequence). The CDR3 is made up of 14 amino acids. The CDR3 sequence: CASSLAGRGNEQFF. The CDR3 DNA follows: TGTGCCAGCAGCTTAGCGGGGAGGGGGAATGAGCAGTTCTTC.